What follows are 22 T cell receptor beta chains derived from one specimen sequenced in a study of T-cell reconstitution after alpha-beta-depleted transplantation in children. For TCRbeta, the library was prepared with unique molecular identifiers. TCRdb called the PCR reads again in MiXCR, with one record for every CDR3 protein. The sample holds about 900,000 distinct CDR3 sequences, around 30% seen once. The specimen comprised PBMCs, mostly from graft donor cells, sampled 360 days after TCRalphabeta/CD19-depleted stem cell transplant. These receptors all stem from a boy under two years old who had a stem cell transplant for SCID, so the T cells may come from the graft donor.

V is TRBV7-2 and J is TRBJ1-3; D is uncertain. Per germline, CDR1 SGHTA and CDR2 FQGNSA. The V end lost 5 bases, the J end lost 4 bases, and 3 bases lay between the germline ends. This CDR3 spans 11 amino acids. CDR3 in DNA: TGTGCCAGCAGCATCGGAAACACCATATATTTT. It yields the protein CASSIGNTIYF.

CDR3 sequence (DNA): TGTGCCAGCAGTTTAAAACAGCCTAGCACAGATACGCAGTATTTT. It codes for CASSLKQPSTDTQYF. V is TRBV12-3 or TRBV12-4 and J is TRBJ2-3; D is ambiguous. V was trimmed by 2 bases and J by 0 bases, leaving 9 bases between them. This CDR3 region has 15 residues.

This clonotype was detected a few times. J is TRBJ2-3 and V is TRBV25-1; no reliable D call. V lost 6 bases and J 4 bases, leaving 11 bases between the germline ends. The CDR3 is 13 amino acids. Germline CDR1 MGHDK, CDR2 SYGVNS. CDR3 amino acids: CASSPLGPDTQYF. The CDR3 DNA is TGTGCCAGCAGCCCCCTGGGCCCAGATACGCAGTATTTT.

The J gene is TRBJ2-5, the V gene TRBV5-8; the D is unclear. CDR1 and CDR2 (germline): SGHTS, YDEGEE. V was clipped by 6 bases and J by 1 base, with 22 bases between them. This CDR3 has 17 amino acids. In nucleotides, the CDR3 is TGTGCCAGCATCTCCGGCATGGGGTGGCCTTTCCAAGAGACCCAGTACTTC. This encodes CASISGMGWPFQETQYF.

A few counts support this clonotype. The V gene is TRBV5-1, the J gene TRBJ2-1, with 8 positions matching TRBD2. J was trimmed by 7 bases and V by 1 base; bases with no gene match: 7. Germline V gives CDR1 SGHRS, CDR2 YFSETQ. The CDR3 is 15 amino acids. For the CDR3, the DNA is TGCGCCAGCAGCTTGTGGGGGGGGACTAGTAATGAGCAGTTCTTC. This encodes CASSLWGGTSNEQFF.

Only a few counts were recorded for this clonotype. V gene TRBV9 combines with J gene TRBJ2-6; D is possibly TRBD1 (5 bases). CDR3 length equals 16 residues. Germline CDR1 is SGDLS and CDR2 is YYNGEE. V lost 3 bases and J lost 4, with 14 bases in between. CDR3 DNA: TGTGCCAGCAGCGATTTAGGGGCTCTGGGGGCCAACGTCCTGACTTTC. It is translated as CASSDLGALGANVLTF.

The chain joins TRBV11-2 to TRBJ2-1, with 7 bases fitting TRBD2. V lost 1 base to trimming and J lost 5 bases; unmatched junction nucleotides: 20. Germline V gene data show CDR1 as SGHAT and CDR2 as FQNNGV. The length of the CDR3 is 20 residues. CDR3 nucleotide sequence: TGTGCCAGCAGCTTAGGTCTTGGCGGGGGTTATCGTAGATCAAACAATGAGCAGTTCTTC. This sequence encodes CASSLGLGGGYRRSNNEQFF.

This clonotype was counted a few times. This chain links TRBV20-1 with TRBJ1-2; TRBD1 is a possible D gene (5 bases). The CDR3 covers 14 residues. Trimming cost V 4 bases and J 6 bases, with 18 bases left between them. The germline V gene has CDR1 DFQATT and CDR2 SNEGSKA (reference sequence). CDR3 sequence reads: CSAMTRDRRNGYTF. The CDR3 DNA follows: TGCAGTGCTATGACCCGGGACCGGCGGAATGGCTACACCTTC.

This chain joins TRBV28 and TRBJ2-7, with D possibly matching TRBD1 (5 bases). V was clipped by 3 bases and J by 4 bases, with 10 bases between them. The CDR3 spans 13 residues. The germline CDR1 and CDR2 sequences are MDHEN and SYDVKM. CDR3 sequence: CASSFGAHYEQYF. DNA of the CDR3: TGTGCCAGCAGTTTTGGGGCACATTACGAGCAGTACTTC.

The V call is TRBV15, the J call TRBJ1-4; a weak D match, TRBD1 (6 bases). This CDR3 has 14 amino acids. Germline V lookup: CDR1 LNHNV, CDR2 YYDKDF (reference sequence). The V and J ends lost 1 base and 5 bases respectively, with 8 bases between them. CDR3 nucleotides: TGTGCCACCAGCAGAGCTCAGGGGAATGAAAAACTGTTTTTT. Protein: CATSRAQGNEKLFF.

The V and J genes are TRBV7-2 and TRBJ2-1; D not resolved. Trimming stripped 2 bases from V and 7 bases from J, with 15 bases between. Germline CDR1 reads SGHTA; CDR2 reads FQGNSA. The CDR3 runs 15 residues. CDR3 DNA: TGTGCCAGCAGCTTAACAGAGATTGCCTTGAATGAGCAGTTCTTC. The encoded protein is CASSLTEIALNEQFF.

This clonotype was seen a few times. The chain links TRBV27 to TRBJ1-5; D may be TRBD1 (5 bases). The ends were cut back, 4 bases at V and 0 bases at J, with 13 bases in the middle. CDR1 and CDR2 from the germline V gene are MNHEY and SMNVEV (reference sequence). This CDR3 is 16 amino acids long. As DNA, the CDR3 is TGTGCCAGCAGTTCAGGACACAGCTATAGCAATCAGCCCCAGCATTTT. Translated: CASSSGHSYSNQPQHF.

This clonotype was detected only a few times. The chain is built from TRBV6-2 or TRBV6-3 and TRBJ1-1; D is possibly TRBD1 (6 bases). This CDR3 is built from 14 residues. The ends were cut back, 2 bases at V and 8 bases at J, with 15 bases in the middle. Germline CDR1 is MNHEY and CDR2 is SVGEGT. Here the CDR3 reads CASSYALWTDEAFF. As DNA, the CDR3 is TGTGCCAGCAGTTACGCCCTATGGACAGACGAAGCTTTCTTT.

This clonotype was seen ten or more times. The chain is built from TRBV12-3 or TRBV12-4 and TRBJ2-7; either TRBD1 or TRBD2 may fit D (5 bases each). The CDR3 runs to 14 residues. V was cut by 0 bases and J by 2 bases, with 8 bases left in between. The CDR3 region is CASSLAGAPYEQYF. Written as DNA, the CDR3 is TGTGCCAGCAGTTTAGCCGGGGCCCCCTACGAGCAGTACTTC.

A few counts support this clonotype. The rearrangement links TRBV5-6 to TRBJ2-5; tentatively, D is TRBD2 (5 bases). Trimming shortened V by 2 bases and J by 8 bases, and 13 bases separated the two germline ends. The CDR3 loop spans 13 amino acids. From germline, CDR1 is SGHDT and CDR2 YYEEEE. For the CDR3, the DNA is TGTGCCAGCAGCTTCGGGGTGGTAAACACCCAGTACTTC. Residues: CASSFGVVNTQYF.

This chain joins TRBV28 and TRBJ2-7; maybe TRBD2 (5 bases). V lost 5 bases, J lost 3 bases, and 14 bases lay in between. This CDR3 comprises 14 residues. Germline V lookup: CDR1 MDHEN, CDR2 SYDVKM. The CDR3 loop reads CASSKLQGGYEQYF. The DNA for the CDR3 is TGTGCCAGCAGTAAGCTACAAGGAGGCTACGAGCAGTACTTC.

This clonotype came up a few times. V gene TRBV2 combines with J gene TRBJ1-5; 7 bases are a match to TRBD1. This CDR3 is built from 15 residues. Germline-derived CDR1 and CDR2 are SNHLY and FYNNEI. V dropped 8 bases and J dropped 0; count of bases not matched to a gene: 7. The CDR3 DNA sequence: TGTGCCAGCTCACGGAGGGGGCATAGCAATCAGCCCCAGCATTTT. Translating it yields CASSRRGHSNQPQHF.

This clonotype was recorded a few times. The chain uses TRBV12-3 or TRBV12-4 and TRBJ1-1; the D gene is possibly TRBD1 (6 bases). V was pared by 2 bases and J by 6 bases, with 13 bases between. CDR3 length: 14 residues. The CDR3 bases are TGTGCCAGCAGTTTACGTCAGGGGAGGGCTGAAGCTTTCTTT. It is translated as CASSLRQGRAEAFF.

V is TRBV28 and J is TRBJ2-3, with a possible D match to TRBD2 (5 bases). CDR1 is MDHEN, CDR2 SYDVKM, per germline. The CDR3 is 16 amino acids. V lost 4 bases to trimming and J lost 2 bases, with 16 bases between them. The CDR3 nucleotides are TGTGCCAGCAGTTCCTACGGGAACGGACCCACAGATACGCAGTATTTT. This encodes CASSSYGNGPTDTQYF.

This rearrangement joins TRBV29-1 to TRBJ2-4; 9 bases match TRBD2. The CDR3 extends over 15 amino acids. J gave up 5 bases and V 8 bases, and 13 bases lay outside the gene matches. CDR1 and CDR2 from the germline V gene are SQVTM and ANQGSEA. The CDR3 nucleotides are TGCAGCTACGCGGGGGGGCAGCACCCCGAAAACATTCAGTACTTC. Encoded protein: CSYAGGQHPENIQYF.

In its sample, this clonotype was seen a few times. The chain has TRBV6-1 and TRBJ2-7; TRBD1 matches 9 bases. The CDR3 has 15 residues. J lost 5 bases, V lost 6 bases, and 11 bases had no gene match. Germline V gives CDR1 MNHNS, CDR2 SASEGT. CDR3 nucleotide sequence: TGTGCCAGCAGCCCTTACCCGGGGACAGGGAACGAGCAGTACTTC. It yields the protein CASSPYPGTGNEQYF.

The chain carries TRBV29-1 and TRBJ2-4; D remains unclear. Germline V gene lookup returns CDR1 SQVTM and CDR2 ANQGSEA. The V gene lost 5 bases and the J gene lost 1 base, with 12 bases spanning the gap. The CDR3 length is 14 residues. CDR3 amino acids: CSVQVIMAKNIQYF. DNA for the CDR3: TGCAGCGTTCAGGTTATTATGGCCAAAAACATTCAGTACTTC. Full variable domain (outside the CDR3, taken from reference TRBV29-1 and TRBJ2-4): SAVISQKPSRDICQRGTSLTIQCQVDSQVTMMFWYRQQPGQSLTLIATANQGSEATYESGFVIDKFPISRPNLTFSTLTVSNMSPEDSSIYLCSVQVIMAKNIQYFGAGTRLSVL.